Presented here are 9 T cell receptor beta chains from one specimen sequenced in a study of monozygotic twins with cystic fibrosis. Sequencing was performed with immunoSEQ multiplex PCR; in TCRdb, only in-frame clones are kept and a portion is missing. The sample records about 26,000 clones, 90% being singletons. Specimen: blood. These receptors originate from a girl between 2 and 10 years old with cystic fibrosis.

The chain employs TRBV18 and TRBJ2-3; 8 positions agree with TRBD2. The V gene end was trimmed by 3 bases and the J gene end by 1 base; junction bases not matched to a gene: 6. The CDR3 is made up of 16 amino acids. Germline CDR1 reads KGHSH; CDR2 reads LQKENI. The CDR3 DNA sequence: TGTGCCAGCTCACCTCTTCCAGCGGGGGGCACAGATACGCAGTATTTT. It encodes CASSPLPAGGTDTQYF.

The chain recombines TRBV5-1 with TRBJ2-5, with 10 bases lining up with TRBD2. V lost 2 bases to trimming and J lost 6 bases; unmatched junction nucleotides: 16. This CDR3 comprises 18 residues. Germline loops: CDR1 SGHRS, CDR2 YFSETQ. The CDR3 loop is CASSFYSGGQSGVKTQYF. DNA of the CDR3: TGCGCCAGCAGCTTCTATAGCGGGGGGCAATCCGGGGTAAAGACCCAGTACTTC.

The chain joins TRBV4-1 to TRBJ2-7, with TRBD2 matching over 10 bases. The CDR3 loop spans 16 amino acids. The J segment lost 2 bases and the V segment lost 3 bases, leaving 7 bases of the junction unmatched. Germline V gene sequence: CDR1 MGHRA, CDR2 YSYEKL. DNA of the CDR3: TGCGCCAGCAGCCATCTTGGGACTAGCGAGACCTACGAGCAGTACTTC. It yields the protein CASSHLGTSETYEQYF.

This clone was counted a single time. The chain has TRBV5-1 and TRBJ1-5; D is unclear. Trimming cost V 4 bases and J 0 bases, with 8 bases left between them. Germline lookup yields CDR1 SGHRS and CDR2 YFSETQ. The CDR3 contains 14 residues. CDR3 in amino acids: CASSMTHSNQPQHF. CDR3 nucleotides: TGCGCCAGCAGCATGACCCATAGCAATCAGCCCCAGCATTTT.

The chain recombines TRBV19 with TRBJ2-7; a weak D match, TRBD1 (5 bases). V lost 8 bases and J lost 5, with 19 bases in between. Germline V lookup: CDR1 LNHDA, CDR2 SQIVND (reference sequence). The CDR3 length is 14 residues. CDR3 nucleotides: TGTGCCAGTGGGGCCGGTCCCTGGGTCGACGAGCAGTACTTC. It translates to CASGAGPWVDEQYF.

V usage is TRBV5-6 and J usage is TRBJ1-5; D remains unclear. The CDR3 is 13 amino acids. V lost 0 bases to trimming and J lost 9 bases, with 10 bases between them. Germline V gene sequence: CDR1 SGHDT, CDR2 YYEEEE. The CDR3 coding sequence is TGTGCCAGCAGCTTGGGGCTCCGCGGGCCCCAGCATTTT. Its protein product is CASSLGLRGPQHF.

This rearrangement joins TRBV7-2 to TRBJ1-6; tentative D call: TRBD1 (6 bases). There are 16 residues in the CDR3. Germline CDR1 SGHTA, CDR2 FQGNSA. With 1 base removed from V and 9 bases from J, the gap between germline ends came to 16 bases. The CDR3 nucleotides read TGTGCCAGCAGCTTAGACGGGGGGCTCGGCGGTTCACCCCTCCACTTT. It is translated as CASSLDGGLGGSPLHF.

This clone was observed once. The chain combines TRBV2 with TRBJ2-1; 8 nucleotides match TRBD2. Germline CDR1 reads SNHLY; CDR2 reads FYNNEI. The CDR3 totals 17 residues. V shed 3 bases and J 6 bases; nucleotides not matched to a gene: 13. The CDR3 sequence is CASSELPRGGPSNEQFF. CDR3 DNA: TGTGCCAGCAGTGAGCTCCCCCGGGGGGGGCCGTCCAATGAGCAGTTCTTC.

This chain uses TRBV2 with TRBJ2-7, with a possible D match to TRBD1 (5 bases). V lost 4 bases to trimming and J lost 3 bases, with 13 bases between them. The CDR3 contains 14 residues. Germline V gene lookup returns CDR1 SNHLY and CDR2 FYNNEI. CDR3 amino acids: CASSVSQTVYEQYF. The CDR3 DNA reads as TGTGCCAGCAGTGTTTCACAGACAGTCTACGAGCAGTACTTC.